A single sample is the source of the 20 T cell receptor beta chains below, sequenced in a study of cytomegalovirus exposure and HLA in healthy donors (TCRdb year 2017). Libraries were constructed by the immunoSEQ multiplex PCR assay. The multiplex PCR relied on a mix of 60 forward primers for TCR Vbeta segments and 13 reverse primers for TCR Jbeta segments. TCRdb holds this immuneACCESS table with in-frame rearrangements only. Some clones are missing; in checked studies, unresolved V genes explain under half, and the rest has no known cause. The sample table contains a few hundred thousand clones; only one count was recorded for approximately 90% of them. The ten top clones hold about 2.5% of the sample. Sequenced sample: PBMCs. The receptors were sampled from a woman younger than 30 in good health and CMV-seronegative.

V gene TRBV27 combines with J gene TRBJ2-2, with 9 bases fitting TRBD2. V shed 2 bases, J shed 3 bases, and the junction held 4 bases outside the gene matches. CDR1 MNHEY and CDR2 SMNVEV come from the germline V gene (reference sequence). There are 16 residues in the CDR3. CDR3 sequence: CASSLGLAGHTGELFF. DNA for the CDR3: TGTGCCAGCAGTTTAGGTCTAGCGGGGCACACCGGGGAGCTGTTTTTT.

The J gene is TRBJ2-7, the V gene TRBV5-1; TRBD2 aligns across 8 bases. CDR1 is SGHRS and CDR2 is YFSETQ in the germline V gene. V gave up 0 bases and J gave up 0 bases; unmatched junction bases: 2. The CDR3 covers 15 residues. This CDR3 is CASSLGGTSSYEQYF. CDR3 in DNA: TGCGCCAGCAGCTTGGGAGGGACTAGCTCCTACGAGCAGTACTTC. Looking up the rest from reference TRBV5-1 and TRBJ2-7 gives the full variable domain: KAGVTQTPRYLIKTRGQQVTLSCSPISGHRSVSWYQQTPGQGLQFLFEYFSETQRNKGNFPGRFSGRQFSNSRSEMNVSTLELGDSALYLCASSLGGTSSYEQYFGPGTRLTVT.

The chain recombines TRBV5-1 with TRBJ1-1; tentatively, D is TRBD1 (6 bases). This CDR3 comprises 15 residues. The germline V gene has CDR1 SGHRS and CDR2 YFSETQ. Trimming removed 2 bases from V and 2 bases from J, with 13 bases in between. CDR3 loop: CASSFPKGDNTEAFF. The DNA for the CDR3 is TGCGCCAGCAGCTTCCCTAAGGGGGACAACACTGAAGCTTTCTTT.

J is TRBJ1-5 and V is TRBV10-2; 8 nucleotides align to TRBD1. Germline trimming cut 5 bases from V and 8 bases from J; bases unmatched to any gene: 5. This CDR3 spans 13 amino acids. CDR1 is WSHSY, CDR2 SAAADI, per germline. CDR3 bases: TGCGCCAGCAGTCCAGGGGGCCAGAAGCCCCAGCATTTT. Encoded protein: CASSPGGQKPQHF.

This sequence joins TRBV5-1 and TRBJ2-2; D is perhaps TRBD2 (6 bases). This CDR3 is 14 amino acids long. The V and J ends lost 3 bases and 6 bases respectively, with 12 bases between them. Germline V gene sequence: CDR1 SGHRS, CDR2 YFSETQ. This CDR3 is CASSSGGAPGELFF. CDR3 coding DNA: TGCGCCAGCAGCTCCGGAGGGGCTCCCGGGGAGCTGTTTTTT.

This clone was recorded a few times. CDR3 protein: CASSHNTGARYGYTF. CDR3 in DNA: TGCGCCAGCAGCCATAACACAGGGGCCAGGTATGGCTACACCTTC. V is TRBV4-1 and J is TRBJ1-2; 7 bases line up with TRBD1. CDR3 length: 15 residues. The germline gives CDR1 MGHRA, CDR2 YSYEKL. Trimming cost V 3 bases and J 5 bases; bases outside gene matches: 9.

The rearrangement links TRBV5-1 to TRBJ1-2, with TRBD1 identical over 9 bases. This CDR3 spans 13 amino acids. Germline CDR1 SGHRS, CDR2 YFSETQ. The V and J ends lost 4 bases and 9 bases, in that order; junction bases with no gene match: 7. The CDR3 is CASSDTGGASYTF. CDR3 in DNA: TGCGCCAGCAGCGATACAGGGGGCGCGAGCTACACCTTC.

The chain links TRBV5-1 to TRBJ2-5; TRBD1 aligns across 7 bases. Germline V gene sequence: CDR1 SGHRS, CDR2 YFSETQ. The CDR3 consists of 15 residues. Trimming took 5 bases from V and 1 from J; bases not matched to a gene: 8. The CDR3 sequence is CASRTIGTVQETQYF. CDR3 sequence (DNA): TGCGCCAGCAGGACGATCGGGACAGTCCAAGAGACCCAGTACTTC.

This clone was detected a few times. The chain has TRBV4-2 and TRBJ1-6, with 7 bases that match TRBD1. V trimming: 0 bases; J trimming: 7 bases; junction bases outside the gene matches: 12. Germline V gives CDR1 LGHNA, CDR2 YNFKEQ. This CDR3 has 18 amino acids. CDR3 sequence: CASSQDLVSTGLNSPLHF. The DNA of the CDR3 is TGTGCCAGCAGCCAAGATCTAGTATCGACAGGGCTAAATTCACCCCTCCACTTT.

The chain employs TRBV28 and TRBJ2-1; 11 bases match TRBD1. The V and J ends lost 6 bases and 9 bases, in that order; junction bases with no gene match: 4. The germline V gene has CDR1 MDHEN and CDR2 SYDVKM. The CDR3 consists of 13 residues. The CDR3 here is CASRGQGESEQFF. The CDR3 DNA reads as TGTGCCAGCAGGGGACAGGGGGAAAGTGAGCAGTTCTTC. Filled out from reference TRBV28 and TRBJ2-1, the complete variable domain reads DVKVTQSSRYLVKRTGEKVFLECVQDMDHENMFWYRQDPGLGLRLIYFSYDVKMKEKGDIPEGYSVSREKKERFSLILESASTNQTSMYLCASRGQGESEQFFGPGTRLTVL.

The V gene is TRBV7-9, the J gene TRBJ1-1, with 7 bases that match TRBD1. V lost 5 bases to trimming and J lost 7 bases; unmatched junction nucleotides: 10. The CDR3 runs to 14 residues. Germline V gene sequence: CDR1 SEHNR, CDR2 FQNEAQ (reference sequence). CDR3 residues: CASSQRDSRDEAFF. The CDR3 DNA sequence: TGTGCCAGCAGCCAGAGGGACAGCCGAGATGAAGCTTTCTTT.

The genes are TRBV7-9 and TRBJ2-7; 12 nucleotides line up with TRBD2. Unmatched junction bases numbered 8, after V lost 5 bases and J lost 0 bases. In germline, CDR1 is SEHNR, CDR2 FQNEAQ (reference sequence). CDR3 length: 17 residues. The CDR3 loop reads CASSPTSGGLPSYEQYF. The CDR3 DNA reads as TGTGCCAGCAGCCCAACTAGCGGGGGGCTCCCCTCCTACGAGCAGTACTTC.

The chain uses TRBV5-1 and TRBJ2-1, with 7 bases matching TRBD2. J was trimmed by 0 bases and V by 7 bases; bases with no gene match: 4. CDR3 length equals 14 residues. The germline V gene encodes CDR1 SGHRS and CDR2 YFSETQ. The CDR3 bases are TGCGCCAGCGGGGGGGGGAGCTCCTACAATGAGCAGTTCTTC. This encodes CASGGGSSYNEQFF.

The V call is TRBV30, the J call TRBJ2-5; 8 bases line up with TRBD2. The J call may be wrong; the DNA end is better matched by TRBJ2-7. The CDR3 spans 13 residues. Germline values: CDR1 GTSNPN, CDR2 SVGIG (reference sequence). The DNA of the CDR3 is TGTGCCTGGAGGTTAGCGGGGACCTACGAGCAGTACTTC. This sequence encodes CAWRLAGTYEQYF.

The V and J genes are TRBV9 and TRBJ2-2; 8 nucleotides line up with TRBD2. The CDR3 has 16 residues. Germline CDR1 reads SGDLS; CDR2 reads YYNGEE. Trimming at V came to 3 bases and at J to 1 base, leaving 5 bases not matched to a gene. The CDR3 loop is CASSAGGAMNTGELFF. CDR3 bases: TGTGCCAGCAGCGCCGGGGGGGCAATGAACACCGGGGAGCTGTTTTTT.

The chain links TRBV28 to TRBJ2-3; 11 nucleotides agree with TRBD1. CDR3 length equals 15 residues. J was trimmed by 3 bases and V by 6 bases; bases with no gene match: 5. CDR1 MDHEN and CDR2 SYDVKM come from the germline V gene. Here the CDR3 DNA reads TGTGCCAGCAGCCCCGGGACAGGGGGTACAGATACGCAGTATTTT. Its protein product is CASSPGTGGTDTQYF.

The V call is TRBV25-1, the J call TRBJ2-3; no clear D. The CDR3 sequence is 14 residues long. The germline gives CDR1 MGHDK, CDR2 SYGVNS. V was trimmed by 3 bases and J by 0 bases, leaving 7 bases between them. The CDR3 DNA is TGTGCCAGCAGTGACTCGGTCAGCACAGATACGCAGTATTTT. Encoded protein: CASSDSVSTDTQYF.

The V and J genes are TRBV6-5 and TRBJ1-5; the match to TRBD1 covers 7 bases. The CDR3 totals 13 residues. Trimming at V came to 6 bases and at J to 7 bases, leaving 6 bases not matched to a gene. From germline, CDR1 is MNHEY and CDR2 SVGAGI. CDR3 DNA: TGTGCCAGCAGCCCTGACAGGGCCCAGCCCCAGCATTTT. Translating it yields CASSPDRAQPQHF.

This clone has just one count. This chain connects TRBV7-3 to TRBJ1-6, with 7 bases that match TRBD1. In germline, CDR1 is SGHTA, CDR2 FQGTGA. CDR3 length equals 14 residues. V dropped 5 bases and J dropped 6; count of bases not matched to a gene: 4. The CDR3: CASSLGQTNSPLHF. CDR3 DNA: TGTGCCAGCAGCCTGGGACAGACTAATTCACCCCTCCACTTT.

CDR3 nucleotide sequence: TGTGCCAGCAGTCCTCGACAGGGAATCCCCTACGAGCAGTACTTC. It specifies CASSPRQGIPYEQYF. V usage is TRBV27 and J usage is TRBJ2-7; TRBD1 agrees at 7 bases. The CDR3 is 15 residues long. Germline V gene data show CDR1 as MNHEY and CDR2 as SMNVEV (reference sequence). V was clipped by 5 bases and J by 2 bases; unmatched bases: 9.